This T cell receptor beta chain came from a study of shared clonotypes between healthy human individuals. Looking at the study overall: Donors had three CD4 naive, three CD4 memory, two CD8 naive and one CD8 memory plate apiece.

This clone was observed a few times. Antigen specificity is unknown. Findings and caveats of the study: Rarefaction analysis demonstrated incomplete sorted-subset sequencing notwithstanding large depth.

CD4+ cell separation produced CD45RA+ naive and CD45RA-negative memory subsets. Approximately 200 ng DNA, 30,000 to 35,000 T cell genomes, went into each sorted-subset replicate PCR. This table comes from immunoSEQ multiplex PCR, and its TCRdb copy is limited to in-frame clones, with some not included. The sample shows some 2,100,000 clones, 90% to 97% of them seen only once. Germline V lookup: CDR1 GTSNPN, CDR2 SVGIG (reference sequence). CDR3 length: 14 amino acids. V shed 3 bases and J shed 3 bases, with 15 bases lying between them. The genes are TRBV30 and TRBJ2-7; D might be TRBD1 (6 bases). This clonotype was obtained from a young man in good health. The sample taken for sequencing was naive CD4+ T cells sorted from blood. Subset in this sample: CD45RA+ positively selected. The CDR3: CAWRSGQFFYEQYF. CDR3 bases: TGTGCCTGGAGGTCCGGACAGTTTTTCTACGAGCAGTACTTC.